These 21 T cell receptor beta chains originate from one sample sequenced in a study of Ad26.COV2.S vaccination and SARS-CoV-2 variants. Generated by immunoSEQ multiplex PCR, the TCRdb table keeps only in-frame clones and is missing some. The sample contains around 350,000 clones, about 90% of which appear only once. Sample: peripheral blood, taken after recovery from COVID-19. All receptors come from a human donor who had recovered from COVID-19.

This clone appeared a single time. The rearrangement uses TRBV3-1 (or the pseudogene TRBV3-2) and TRBJ1-2; TRBD1 is a possible D gene (6 bases). The CDR3 has 14 amino acids. The V end was cut by 4 bases, the J end by 0 bases, with 9 bases between. From germline, CDR1 is LGHDT and CDR2 YNNKEL (reference sequence). The CDR3 spells CASSLGHANYGYTF. The CDR3 region has the DNA TGTGCCAGCAGCCTGGGACACGCTAACTATGGCTACACCTTC.

This clone was seen only once. This chain connects TRBV5-1 to TRBJ2-7; the D is unclear. CDR1 is SGHRS, CDR2 YFSETQ, per germline. The V gene lost 3 bases and the J gene lost 2 bases, with 3 bases spanning the gap. The CDR3 has 11 amino acids. The CDR3 protein is CASSSTYEQYF. The CDR3 bases are TGCGCCAGCAGCTCAACCTACGAGCAGTACTTC. Complete variable domain (other parts from reference TRBV5-1 and TRBJ2-7): KAGVTQTPRYLIKTRGQQVTLSCSPISGHRSVSWYQQTPGQGLQFLFEYFSETQRNKGNFPGRFSGRQFSNSRSEMNVSTLELGDSALYLCASSSTYEQYFGPGTRLTVT.

The rearrangement joins TRBV6-2 or TRBV6-3 to TRBJ1-1; D not certain. The V and J ends lost 4 bases and 6 bases respectively, with 15 bases between them. This CDR3 spans 14 amino acids. The germline V gene encodes CDR1 MNHEY and CDR2 SVGEGT. The CDR3 bases are TGTGCCAGCAGTTCAGACTGGTTGGGCGCTGAAGCTTTCTTT. Translation gives CASSSDWLGAEAFF.

This chain joins TRBV5-4 and TRBJ2-5, with TRBD2 matching over 11 bases. Losses at the gene ends were 4 bases for V and 4 bases for J; bases not matched to a gene: 6. This CDR3 contains 15 residues. CDR1 SGHNT and CDR2 YYREEE come from the germline V gene (reference sequence). The CDR3: CASSRSGGAGETQYF. The CDR3 nucleotides are TGTGCCAGCAGCCGTAGCGGGGGGGCCGGAGAGACCCAGTACTTC.

This sequence joins TRBV12-2 and TRBJ1-5. TRBV12-2 is a known pseudogene. This CDR3 has 17 amino acids. The CDR3 reads CASRLASPLSLSQPQHF. CDR3 bases: TGTGCAAGTCGCTTAGCCTCACCACTGTCCCTTAGTCAGCCCCAGCATTTT.

V and J are TRBV19 and TRBJ1-1, with a weak D call TRBD1 (6 bases). This CDR3 is 16 amino acids long. V shed 4 bases and J shed 1 base, with 16 bases lying between them. Germline V lookup: CDR1 LNHDA, CDR2 SQIVND (reference sequence). As DNA, the CDR3 is TGTGCCAGTAGTACCTTACCGACAGGAAAGAACACTGAAGCTTTCTTT. Its translation: CASSTLPTGKNTEAFF.

Points on this clone: This sample includes further DNA sequences coding for the same CDR3. V usage is TRBV19 and J usage is TRBJ1-1, with D possibly being TRBD1 (5 bases). The CDR3 runs 13 residues. The V and J ends lost 3 bases and 4 bases respectively, with 9 bases between them. Germline V CDR1 and CDR2: LNHDA, SQIVND (reference sequence). As DNA, the CDR3 is TGTGCCAGTAGTATCGGGGGGGGCACTGAAGCTTTCTTT. This encodes CASSIGGGTEAFF.

The chain employs TRBV9 and TRBJ2-5, with TRBD2 matching 8 bases. Germline loops: CDR1 SGDLS, CDR2 YYNGEE. V shed 2 bases, J shed 1 base, and the junction held 4 bases outside the gene matches. The CDR3 length is 15 residues. CDR3 coding DNA: TGTGCCAGCAGCGTCCTAGCGGGCCCCCAAGAGACCCAGTACTTC. Protein sequence: CASSVLAGPQETQYF.

Notes on this clone: The junction departs from germline at one end; a sequencing error may be responsible. This chain uses TRBV4-1 with TRBJ2-1, with D perhaps TRBD1 (5 bases). Per the germline V gene, CDR1 is MGHRA and CDR2 is YSYEKL. This CDR3 spans 17 amino acids. The CDR3 protein is CASSQVVAGNPHNQQFF. The CDR3 bases are TGCGCCAGCAGCCAAGTAGTTGCAGGGAATCCCCACAATCAGCAGTTCTTC.

The chain carries TRBV10-2 and TRBJ2-7, with D possibly TRBD1 on 5 matching bases. V dropped 2 bases and J dropped 3 bases, with 8 bases sitting between them. Per germline, CDR1 WSHSY and CDR2 SAAADI. CDR3 length: 13 amino acids. CDR3 sequence reads: CASSEAGHYEQYF. The CDR3 nucleotides read TGCGCCAGCAGTGAGGCAGGGCACTACGAGCAGTACTTC.

The chain has TRBV10-2 and TRBJ1-3; D call uncertain. The CDR3 spans 13 residues. Germline values: CDR1 WSHSY, CDR2 SAAADI. The germline V and J ends were trimmed by 8 bases and 0 bases, with 8 bases remaining between them. CDR3 DNA: TGCGCCAGCCGTCTTCCCTCTGGAAACACCATATATTTT. Its translation is CASRLPSGNTIYF.

This sequence joins TRBV9 and TRBJ2-3; D is possibly TRBD2 (6 bases). Looked up from germline, CDR1 is SGDLS and CDR2 is YYNGEE. The V and J ends lost 2 bases and 2 bases respectively, with 12 bases between them. The CDR3 loop spans 15 amino acids. Written as DNA, the CDR3 is TGTGCCAGCAGCGTCCGGGGGAGAATCACAGATACGCAGTATTTT. The encoded protein is CASSVRGRITDTQYF.

V is TRBV5-1 and J is TRBJ1-5; D call uncertain. The germline V gene has CDR1 SGHRS and CDR2 YFSETQ. The CDR3 has 14 residues. Trimming removed 0 bases at V and 3 bases at J, with 7 bases between. Here the CDR3 DNA reads TGCGCCAGCAGCTTGGGTCCGAACAATCAGCCCCAGCATTTT. Translation gives CASSLGPNNQPQHF.

The genes are TRBV7-2 and TRBJ2-2; D possibly matches TRBD1 or TRBD2 (5 bases each). This CDR3 region has 15 residues. Germline lookup yields CDR1 SGHTA and CDR2 FQGNSA. The germline V and J ends were trimmed by 7 bases and 5 bases, with 17 bases remaining between them. This CDR3 is CASTPPGRRTGELFF. Written as DNA, the CDR3 is TGTGCCAGCACCCCACCGGGACGTCGAACCGGGGAGCTGTTTTTT.

The chain employs TRBV6-5 and TRBJ2-1, with D perhaps matching TRBD1 (6 bases). The V and J ends lost 5 bases and 4 bases respectively, with 12 bases between them. Germline-derived CDR1 and CDR2 are MNHEY and SVGAGI. This CDR3 comprises 14 residues. In nucleotides, the CDR3 is TGTGCCAGCAGTAGCCAAGGACAGTACAATGAGCAGTTCTTC. Its protein product is CASSSQGQYNEQFF.

This chain uses TRBV6-5 with TRBJ2-3, with D unresolved. The CDR3 has 14 amino acids. Between the trimmed V and J ends, which lost 5 bases and 5 bases, there was a span of 14 bases. Germline loops: CDR1 MNHEY, CDR2 SVGAGI. The CDR3 spells CASSRRGPEDTQYF. For the CDR3, the DNA is TGTGCCAGCAGTCGACGCGGCCCCGAAGATACGCAGTATTTT.

The chain uses TRBV7-3 and TRBJ2-2, with TRBD1 matching over 12 bases. The germline V gene has CDR1 SGHTA and CDR2 FQGTGA. There are 16 residues in the CDR3. V was clipped by 5 bases and J by 5 bases; unmatched bases: 6. This CDR3 reads CASSAPGQGATGELFF. CDR3 DNA sequence: TGTGCCAGCAGCGCCCCGGGACAGGGGGCAACCGGGGAGCTGTTTTTT.

The chain joins TRBV2 to TRBJ2-5, with 12 bases matching TRBD2. Germline trimming cut 2 bases from V and 5 bases from J; bases unmatched to any gene: 3. Germline CDR1 and CDR2: SNHLY and FYNNEI. This CDR3 has 15 residues. The CDR3 nucleotides read TGTGCCAGCAGTGAACGGGGACTAGCGGGCGAGACCCAGTACTTC. Translated, it gives CASSERGLAGETQYF.

The J gene is TRBJ1-5, the V gene TRBV25-1; maybe TRBD1 (6 bases). Germline V gene lookup returns CDR1 MGHDK and CDR2 SYGVNS. The CDR3 is 15 residues long. Trimming took 4 bases from V and 3 from J, leaving 13 bases between them. The CDR3 nucleotides are TGTGCCAGCAGTGGGTCGGACAGATCCAATCAGCCCCAGCATTTT. Its translation: CASSGSDRSNQPQHF.

The rearrangement joins TRBV29-1 to TRBJ1-1; perhaps TRBD1 as D (5 bases). The CDR3 is 11 residues long. The V gene lost 7 bases and the J gene lost 0 bases, with 6 bases spanning the gap. Germline V gene sequence: CDR1 SQVTM, CDR2 ANQGSEA. The CDR3 here is CSGTMNTEAFF. CDR3 nucleotides: TGCAGCGGGACAATGAACACTGAAGCTTTCTTT.

The chain couples TRBV14 to TRBJ1-1; a possible D gene is TRBD1 (6 bases). The germline V gene has CDR1 SGHDN and CDR2 FVKESK. CDR3 size: 15 residues. The V and J ends lost 0 bases and 9 bases respectively, with 17 bases between them. CDR3 protein: CASSQDRDRPNKAFF. The DNA of the CDR3 is TGTGCCAGCAGCCAAGATAGAGACAGGCCGAACAAAGCTTTCTTT.